One and the same sample provided the 21 T cell receptor beta chains below, sequenced in a study of blood T cell repertoires in COVID-19. Clones were sequenced by immunoSEQ multiplex PCR, and TCRdb holds only the in-frame ones, with some missing. The top ten clones hold under 0.3% of a sample with around 700,000 clones, 75% to 90% of them seen once. Sequenced material: peripheral blood. The receptors shown here come from a young woman with acute or convalescent COVID-19.

The chain links TRBV27 to TRBJ1-2, with a tentative D call TRBD1 (6 bases). The CDR3 has 14 residues. Trimming left V 10 bases short and J 6 bases short, with 21 bases between. CDR1 is MNHEY, CDR2 SMNVEV, per germline (reference sequence). The CDR3 DNA is TGTGCCACCCACCGGGGGGGCGTCGGGAATGGCTACACCTTC. It is translated as CATHRGGVGNGYTF.

V is TRBV12-2 and J is TRBJ2-1; TRBD2, the table's D call, lacks a check against the DNA. TRBV12-2 is a pseudogene locus. The CDR3 totals 14 residues. This CDR3 reads CASRLRGAYNEQFF. CDR3 sequence (DNA): TGTGCAAGTCGCTTGAGAGGCGCCTACAATGAGCAGTTCTTC.

The CDR3 DNA reads TGTGCCAGCGGGACAGGGGGTCCCAGAAACACCATATATTTT. It is translated as CASGTGGPRNTIYF. The chain couples TRBV27 to TRBJ1-3, with 11 positions matching TRBD1. Looked up from germline, CDR1 is MNHEY and CDR2 is SMNVEV (reference sequence). CDR3 length equals 14 residues. The V gene end was trimmed by 8 bases and the J gene end by 5 bases; junction bases not matched to a gene: 5.

The chain links TRBV6-2 or TRBV6-3 to TRBJ1-1; D is unclear. Germline V gene data show CDR1 as MNHEY and CDR2 as SVGEGT. The CDR3 is 12 residues long. The germline V and J ends were trimmed by 2 bases and 10 bases, with 11 bases remaining between them. CDR3 residues: CASSYGPLGAFF. CDR3 nucleotide sequence: TGTGCCAGCAGTTACGGGCCGTTGGGAGCTTTCTTT.

The genes are TRBV13 and TRBJ1-6; no clear D gene. Germline V gene lookup returns CDR1 PRHDT and CDR2 FYEKMQ (reference sequence). The CDR3 runs to 16 residues. The V end lost 2 bases, the J end lost 5 bases, and 13 bases lay between the germline ends. CDR3 in amino acids: CASSLFSFANNSPLHF. The CDR3 coding sequence is TGTGCCAGCAGCTTATTTAGCTTCGCTAATAATTCACCCCTCCACTTT.

The rearrangement links TRBV12-3 or TRBV12-4 to TRBJ1-2; tentatively, D is TRBD1 (5 bases). This CDR3 is 13 amino acids long. Trimming shortened V by 2 bases and J by 2 bases, and 6 bases separated the two germline ends. As DNA, the CDR3 is TGTGCCAGCAGTTTAAGACAGAACTATGGCTACACCTTC. Translation: CASSLRQNYGYTF.

The chain combines TRBV4-2 with TRBJ1-6; D not certain. The V gene lost 1 base and the J gene lost 0 bases, with 10 bases spanning the gap. This CDR3 comprises 17 residues. Looked up from germline, CDR1 is LGHNA and CDR2 is YNFKEQ. CDR3 bases: TGTGCCAGCAGCCAAGTCGCGGAGAGCTCCTATAATTCACCCCTCCACTTT. It yields the protein CASSQVAESSYNSPLHF.

The chain recombines TRBV4-3 with TRBJ2-1; TRBD1 is a possible D gene (6 bases). Germline CDR1 is LGHNA and CDR2 is YSLEER. The ends were cut back, 0 bases at V and 6 bases at J, with 15 bases in the middle. The CDR3 is 16 amino acids. The CDR3 loop reads CASSQDRGRGSNEQFF. The CDR3 nucleotides are TGCGCCAGCAGCCAAGATAGGGGCAGGGGCTCCAATGAGCAGTTCTTC.

The count of this clone is one. This CDR3 is CASSLASSGTPGTDTQYF. CDR3 bases: TGTGCCAGCAGCTTAGCGAGCTCCGGGACACCAGGCACAGATACGCAGTATTTT. This chain connects TRBV7-9 to TRBJ2-3, with D tentatively TRBD1 (6 bases). The CDR3 totals 18 residues. V gave up 0 bases and J gave up 1 base, with 17 bases separating them. Germline V gene sequence: CDR1 SEHNR, CDR2 FQNEAQ (reference sequence).

The chain recombines TRBV27 with TRBJ1-1; 8 bases are a match to TRBD1. Germline trimming cut 5 bases from V and 4 bases from J; bases unmatched to any gene: 3. This CDR3 is built from 13 residues. The germline V gene encodes CDR1 MNHEY and CDR2 SMNVEV (reference sequence). The CDR3 spells CASSGQGITEAFF. The DNA for the CDR3 is TGTGCCAGCAGTGGACAGGGAATCACTGAAGCTTTCTTT.

This clone was picked up a small number of times. In DNA, the CDR3 is TGTGCCAGCAGCCACGGGGGGGGAGAGACAGATACGCAGTATTTT. Its protein product is CASSHGGGETDTQYF. V gene TRBV6-5 combines with J gene TRBJ2-3; 8 bases fit TRBD2. This CDR3 contains 15 residues. In germline, CDR1 is MNHEY, CDR2 SVGAGI. J lost 3 bases, V lost 6 bases, and 8 bases had no gene match.

There are a few counts of this clone. The chain combines TRBV10-2 with TRBJ1-2, with no clear D. CDR3 size: 13 residues. V was trimmed by 2 bases and J by 8 bases, leaving 12 bases between them. Germline assignment: CDR1 WSHSY and CDR2 SAAADI. CDR3 sequence (DNA): TGCGCCAGCAGTGAGGGGAGGGTAGGAGGCTACACCTTC. Amino acids: CASSEGRVGGYTF.

V gene TRBV28 combines with J gene TRBJ1-5, with D possibly being TRBD1 (6 bases). The CDR3 consists of 16 residues. Germline loops: CDR1 MDHEN, CDR2 SYDVKM. Between the trimmed V and J ends, which lost 2 bases and 2 bases, there was a span of 13 bases. Written as DNA, the CDR3 is TGTGCCAGCAGTTTAGGGGGGGCAGTTGGCAATCAGCCCCAGCATTTT. Translating gives CASSLGGAVGNQPQHF.

V is TRBV6-1 and J is TRBJ2-5, with D perhaps TRBD1 (5 bases). Trimming left V 2 bases short and J 5 bases short, with 15 bases between. In germline, CDR1 is MNHNS, CDR2 SASEGT. CDR3 length: 15 amino acids. This CDR3 is CASSEYRNFRETQYF. The DNA for the CDR3 is TGTGCCAGCAGTGAATACAGGAATTTTAGGGAGACCCAGTACTTC.

J is TRBJ2-7 and V is TRBV2; maybe TRBD2 (6 bases). Trimming took 6 bases from V and 7 from J, leaving 10 bases between them. Germline-derived CDR1 and CDR2 are SNHLY and FYNNEI. The CDR3 is made up of 11 amino acids. CDR3 bases: TGTGCCAGCAGACCCGCGGGGGAGCAGTACTTC. Translating gives CASRPAGEQYF.

This chain joins TRBV2 and TRBJ2-1; perhaps TRBD1 as D (6 bases). V lost 8 bases and J lost 4, with 15 bases in between. The CDR3 contains 14 residues. CDR1 and CDR2 from the germline V gene are SNHLY and FYNNEI. This CDR3 reads CASGAGTLYNEQFF. The CDR3 region has the DNA TGTGCCAGCGGGGCCGGGACACTTTACAATGAGCAGTTCTTC.

The V call is TRBV18, the J call TRBJ2-7; 7 positions agree with TRBD2. Trimming removed 0 bases from V and 0 bases from J; junction bases left unmatched: 5. CDR3 length equals 16 residues. Germline V gene lookup returns CDR1 KGHSH and CDR2 LQKENI. The CDR3 DNA reads TGTGCCAGCTCACCACCGGGGCGGGGGAACTCCTACGAGCAGTACTTC. Translated: CASSPPGRGNSYEQYF.

The chain uses TRBV5-1 and TRBJ1-6; D remains unclear. The CDR3 contains 14 residues. The germline V and J ends were trimmed by 0 bases and 5 bases, with 6 bases remaining between them. From germline, CDR1 is SGHRS and CDR2 YFSETQ. The CDR3 sequence is CASSLVSNNSPLHF. The CDR3 nucleotides read TGCGCCAGCAGCTTGGTCAGTAATAATTCACCCCTCCACTTT.

The CDR3 DNA follows: TGTGCCAGCAGCTTATATAGCGGGGGCTACACCGGGGAGCTGTTTTTT. Translation gives CASSLYSGGYTGELFF. The gene calls are TRBV7-2 and TRBJ2-2, with 9 bases fitting TRBD2. CDR1 and CDR2 from the germline V gene are SGHTA and FQGNSA. The V gene end was trimmed by 2 bases and the J gene end by 3 bases; junction bases not matched to a gene: 4. This CDR3 has 16 amino acids. Full variable domain (remainder filled in from reference TRBV7-2 and TRBJ2-2): GAGVSQSPSNKVTEKGKDVELRCDPISGHTALYWYRQSLGQGLEFLIYFQGNSAPDKSGLPSDRFSAERTGGSVSTLTIQRTQQEDSAVYLCASSLYSGGYTGELFFGEGSRLTVL.

The sample holds a few counts of this clone. This chain joins TRBV6-5 and TRBJ2-2; the D is unclear. The germline V and J ends were trimmed by 5 bases and 8 bases, with 12 bases remaining between them. Germline CDR1 MNHEY, CDR2 SVGAGI. The CDR3 runs 13 residues. The chain's CDR3 is CASSPTELGELFF. The CDR3 bases are TGTGCCAGCAGTCCAACAGAATTGGGGGAGCTGTTTTTT.

The table lists this clone with a count of one. The rearrangement links TRBV9 to TRBJ1-1; TRBD1 is a possible D gene (6 bases). Trimming stripped 0 bases from V and 7 bases from J, with 13 bases between. The CDR3 length is 14 residues. CDR1 and CDR2 from the germline V gene are SGDLS and YYNGEE. CDR3 sequence reads: CASSVGDTALEAFF. The CDR3 nucleotides are TGTGCCAGCAGCGTAGGGGACACAGCTCTTGAAGCTTTCTTT.